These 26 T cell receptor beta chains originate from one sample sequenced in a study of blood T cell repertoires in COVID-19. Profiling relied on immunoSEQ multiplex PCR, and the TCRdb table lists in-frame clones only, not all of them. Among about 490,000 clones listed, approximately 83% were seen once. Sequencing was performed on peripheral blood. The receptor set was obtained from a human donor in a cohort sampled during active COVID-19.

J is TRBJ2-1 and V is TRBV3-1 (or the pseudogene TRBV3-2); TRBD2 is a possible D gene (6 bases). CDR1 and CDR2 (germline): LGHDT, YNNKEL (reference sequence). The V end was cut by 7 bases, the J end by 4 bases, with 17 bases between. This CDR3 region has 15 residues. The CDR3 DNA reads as TGTGCCAGCAATCACAAGGGGAGGATGTACAATGAGCAGTTCTTC. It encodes CASNHKGRMYNEQFF.

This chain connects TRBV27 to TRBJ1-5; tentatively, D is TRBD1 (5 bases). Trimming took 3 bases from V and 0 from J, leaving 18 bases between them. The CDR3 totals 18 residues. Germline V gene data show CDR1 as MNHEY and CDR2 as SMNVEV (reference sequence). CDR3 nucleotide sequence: TGTGCCAGCAGTTTTCGGTTCCCCGGACAAAGTAGCAATCAGCCCCAGCATTTT. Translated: CASSFRFPGQSSNQPQHF.

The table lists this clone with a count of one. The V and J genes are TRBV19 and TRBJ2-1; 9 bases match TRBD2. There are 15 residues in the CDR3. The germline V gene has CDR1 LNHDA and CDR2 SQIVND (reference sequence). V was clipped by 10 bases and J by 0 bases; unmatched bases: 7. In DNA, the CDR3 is TGTGCCACCCTTTTAGCGGGAGCCTCCTACAATGAGCAGTTCTTC. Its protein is CATLLAGASYNEQFF.

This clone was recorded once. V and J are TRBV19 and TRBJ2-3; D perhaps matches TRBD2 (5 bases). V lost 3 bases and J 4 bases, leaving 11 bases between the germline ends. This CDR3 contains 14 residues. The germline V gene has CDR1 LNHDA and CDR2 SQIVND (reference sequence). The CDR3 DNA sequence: TGTGCCAGTAGTATCGTGGGAGACGCAGATACGCAGTATTTT. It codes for CASSIVGDADTQYF.

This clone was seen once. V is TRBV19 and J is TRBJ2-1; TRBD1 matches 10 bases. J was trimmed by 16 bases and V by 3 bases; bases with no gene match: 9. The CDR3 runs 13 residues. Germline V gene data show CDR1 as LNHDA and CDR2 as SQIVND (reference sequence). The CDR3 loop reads CASSIGTGTGEFF. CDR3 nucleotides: TGTGCCAGTAGTATCGGGACCGGGACAGGGGAATTCTTC.

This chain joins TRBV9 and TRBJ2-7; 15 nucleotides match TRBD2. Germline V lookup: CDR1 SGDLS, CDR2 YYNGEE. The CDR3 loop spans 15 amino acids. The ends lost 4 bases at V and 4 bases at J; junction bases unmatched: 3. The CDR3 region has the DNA TGTGCCAGCAGCCCCGGGACTAGCGGGAGGTACGAGCAGTACTTC. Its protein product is CASSPGTSGRYEQYF.

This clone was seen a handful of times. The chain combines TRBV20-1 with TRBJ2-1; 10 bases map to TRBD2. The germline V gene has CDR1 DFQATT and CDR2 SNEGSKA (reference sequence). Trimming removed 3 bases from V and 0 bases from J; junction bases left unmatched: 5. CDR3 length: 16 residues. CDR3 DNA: TGCAGTGCTAGTTTTAGCGGGGGGAGCTCCTACAATGAGCAGTTCTTC. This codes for CSASFSGGSSYNEQFF.

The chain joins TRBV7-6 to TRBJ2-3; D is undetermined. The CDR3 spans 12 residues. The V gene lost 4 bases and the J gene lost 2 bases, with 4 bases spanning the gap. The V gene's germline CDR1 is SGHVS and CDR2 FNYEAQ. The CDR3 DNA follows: TGTGCCAGCAGCTCCAACACAGATACGCAGTATTTT. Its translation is CASSSNTDTQYF.

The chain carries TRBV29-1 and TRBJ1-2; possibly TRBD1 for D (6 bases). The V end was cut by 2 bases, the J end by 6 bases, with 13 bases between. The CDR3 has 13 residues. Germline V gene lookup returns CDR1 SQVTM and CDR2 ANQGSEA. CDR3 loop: CSVENRVYDGYTF. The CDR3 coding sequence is TGCAGCGTTGAAAACAGGGTGTATGATGGCTACACCTTC.

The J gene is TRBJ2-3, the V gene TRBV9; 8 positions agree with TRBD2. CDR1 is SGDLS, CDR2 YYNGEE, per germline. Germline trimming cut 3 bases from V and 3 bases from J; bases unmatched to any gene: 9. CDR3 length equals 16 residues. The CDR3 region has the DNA TGTGCCAGCAGCGCCCGTTCCCAGCGGGGGACAGATACGCAGTATTTT. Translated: CASSARSQRGTDTQYF.

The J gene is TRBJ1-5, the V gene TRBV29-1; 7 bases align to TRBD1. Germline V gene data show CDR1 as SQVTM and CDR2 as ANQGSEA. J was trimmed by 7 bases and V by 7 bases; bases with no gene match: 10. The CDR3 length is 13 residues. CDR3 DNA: TGCAGCGCCTCAGGGGGTTCAGGGCAGCCCCAGCATTTT. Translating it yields CSASGGSGQPQHF.

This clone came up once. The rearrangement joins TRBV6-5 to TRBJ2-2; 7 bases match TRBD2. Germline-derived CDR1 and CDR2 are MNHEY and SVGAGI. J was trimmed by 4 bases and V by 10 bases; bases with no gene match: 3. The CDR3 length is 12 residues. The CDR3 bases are TGTGCCACTAGCGGAAGCACCGGGGAGCTGTTTTTT. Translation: CATSGSTGELFF.

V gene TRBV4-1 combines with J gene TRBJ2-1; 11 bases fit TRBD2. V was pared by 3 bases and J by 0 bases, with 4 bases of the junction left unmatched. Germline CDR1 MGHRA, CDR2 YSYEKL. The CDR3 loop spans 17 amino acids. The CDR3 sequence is CASSQGLAVSSYNEQFF. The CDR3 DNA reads TGCGCCAGCAGCCAGGGACTAGCGGTTAGCTCCTACAATGAGCAGTTCTTC.

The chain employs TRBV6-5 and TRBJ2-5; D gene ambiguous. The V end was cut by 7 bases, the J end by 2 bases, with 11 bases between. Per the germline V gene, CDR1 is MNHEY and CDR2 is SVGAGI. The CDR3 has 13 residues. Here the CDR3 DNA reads TGTGCCAGCACCCCGGTGCGACAAGAGACCCAGTACTTC. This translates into CASTPVRQETQYF.

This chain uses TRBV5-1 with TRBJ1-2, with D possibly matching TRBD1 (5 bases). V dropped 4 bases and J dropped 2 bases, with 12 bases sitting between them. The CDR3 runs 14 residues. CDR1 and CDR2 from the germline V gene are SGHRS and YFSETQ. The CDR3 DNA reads TGCGCCAGCAGCCCGGGGGACGGGAACTATGGCTACACCTTC. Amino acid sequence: CASSPGDGNYGYTF.

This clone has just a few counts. CDR3 DNA: TGTGCCAGCAGCCAAGATACGGGAGGAGCTAACTATGGCTACACCTTC. The encoded protein is CASSQDTGGANYGYTF. This chain uses TRBV3-1 (or the pseudogene TRBV3-2) with TRBJ1-2; D remains unclear. Germline V lookup: CDR1 LGHDT, CDR2 YNNKEL (reference sequence). With 0 bases removed from V and 0 bases from J, the gap between germline ends came to 11 bases. The length of the CDR3 is 16 residues.

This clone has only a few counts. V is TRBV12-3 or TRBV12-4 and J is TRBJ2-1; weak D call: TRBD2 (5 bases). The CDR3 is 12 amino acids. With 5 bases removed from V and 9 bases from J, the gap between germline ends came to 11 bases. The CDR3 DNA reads TGTGCCAGCAGTCGAGAGGGAGTTGAGCAGTTCTTC. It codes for CASSREGVEQFF.

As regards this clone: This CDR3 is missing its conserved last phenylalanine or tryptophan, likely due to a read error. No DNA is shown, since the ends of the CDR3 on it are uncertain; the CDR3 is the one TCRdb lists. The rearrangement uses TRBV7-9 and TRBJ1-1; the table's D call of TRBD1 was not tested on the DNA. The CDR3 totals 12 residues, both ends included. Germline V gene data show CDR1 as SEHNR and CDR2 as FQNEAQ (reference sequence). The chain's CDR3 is CASSYTGLTPVQ.

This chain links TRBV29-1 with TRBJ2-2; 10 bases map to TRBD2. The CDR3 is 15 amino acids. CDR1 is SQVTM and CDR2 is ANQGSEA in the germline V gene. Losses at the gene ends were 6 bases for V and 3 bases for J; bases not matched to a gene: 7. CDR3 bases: TGCAGCGTAAAACTAGCGGGGCTCCACACCGGGGAGCTGTTTTTT. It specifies CSVKLAGLHTGELFF.

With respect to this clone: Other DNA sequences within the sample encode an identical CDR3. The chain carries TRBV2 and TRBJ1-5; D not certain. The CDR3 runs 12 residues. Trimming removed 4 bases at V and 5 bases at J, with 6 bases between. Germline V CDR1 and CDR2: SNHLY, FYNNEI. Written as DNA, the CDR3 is TGTGCCAGCAGTGGGAGGGATCAGCCCCAGCATTTT. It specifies CASSGRDQPQHF.

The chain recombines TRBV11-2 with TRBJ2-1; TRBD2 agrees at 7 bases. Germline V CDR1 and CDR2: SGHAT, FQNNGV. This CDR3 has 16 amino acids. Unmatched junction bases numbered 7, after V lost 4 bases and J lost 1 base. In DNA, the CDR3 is TGTGCCAGCAGCTCAAGGGGAGCGGGATCCTACAATGAGCAGTTCTTC. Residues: CASSSRGAGSYNEQFF.

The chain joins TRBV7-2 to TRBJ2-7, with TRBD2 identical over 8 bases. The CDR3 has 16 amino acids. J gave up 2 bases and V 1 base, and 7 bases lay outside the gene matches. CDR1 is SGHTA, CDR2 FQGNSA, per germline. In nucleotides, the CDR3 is TGTGCCAGCAGCTTAGGGTCGGGAGGGCAGCCCTACGAGCAGTACTTC. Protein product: CASSLGSGGQPYEQYF.

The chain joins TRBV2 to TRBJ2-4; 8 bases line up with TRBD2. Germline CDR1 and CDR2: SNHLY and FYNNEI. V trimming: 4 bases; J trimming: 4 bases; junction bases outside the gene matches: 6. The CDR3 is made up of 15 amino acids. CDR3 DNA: TGTGCCAGCAGTGTGGGACTAGGGACGAAAAACATTCAGTACTTC. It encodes CASSVGLGTKNIQYF.

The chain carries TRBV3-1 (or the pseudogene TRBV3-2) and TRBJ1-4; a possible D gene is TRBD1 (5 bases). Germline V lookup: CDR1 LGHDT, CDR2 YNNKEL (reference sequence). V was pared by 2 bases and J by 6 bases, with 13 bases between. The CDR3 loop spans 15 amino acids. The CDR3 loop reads CASSQPGQVDEKLFF. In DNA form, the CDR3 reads TGTGCCAGCAGCCAACCAGGGCAAGTAGATGAAAAACTGTTTTTT.

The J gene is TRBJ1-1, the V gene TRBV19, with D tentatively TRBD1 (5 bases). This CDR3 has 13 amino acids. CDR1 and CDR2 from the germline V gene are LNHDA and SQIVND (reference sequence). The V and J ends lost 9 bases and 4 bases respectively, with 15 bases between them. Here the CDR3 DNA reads TGTGCCAGCACATTAAATCAGGGCACTGAAGCTTTCTTT. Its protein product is CASTLNQGTEAFF.

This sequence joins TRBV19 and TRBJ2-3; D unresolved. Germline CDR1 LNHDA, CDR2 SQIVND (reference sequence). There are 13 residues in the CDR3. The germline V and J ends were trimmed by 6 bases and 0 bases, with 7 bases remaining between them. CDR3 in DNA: TGTGCCAGTAGCCAGGTCAGCACAGATACGCAGTATTTT. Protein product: CASSQVSTDTQYF.